This TCR beta chain is drawn from a study of immune heterogeneity within non-small cell lung tumors. TCR beta CDR3 amplification used multiplex PCR with 32 V and 13 J primers. TCRdb re-called the multiplex PCR reads with MiXCR, one entry per CDR3 protein. The sample holds about 13,000 distinct CDR3 sequences, about a quarter seen once. Bulk tumor genomic DNA, 550 to 650 ng per sample, was the template. Biopsy collection occurred during surgery, with several far-apart biopsies per primary tumor. Undergoing curative surgery were patients whose non-small cell lung cancer was untreated and newly diagnosed. V trimming: 0 bases; J trimming: 7 bases; junction bases outside the gene matches: 8. This CDR3 has 14 residues. The germline gives CDR1 GTSNPN, CDR2 SVGIG (reference sequence).

This receptor was obtained from a man aged 45-60 years with non-small cell lung cancer. The rearrangement uses TRBV30 and TRBJ1-2; 7 nucleotides line up with TRBD1. Source material: lung tumor tissue. The CDR3 loop is CAWSVLGGISGYTF. Written as DNA, the CDR3 is TGTGCCTGGAGTGTACTAGGGGGCATTAGTGGCTACACCTTC.